The source of this T cell receptor beta chain is a study of T cells in Graves' hyperthyroidism and ophthalmopathy. This CDR3 comprises 13 residues. Germline CDR1 and CDR2: SGHKS and YYEKEE (reference sequence). The V end was cut by 0 bases, the J end by 8 bases, with 9 bases between. This clonotype was observed many times. Stable Graves' hyperthyroidism meant no ophthalmopathy progression within 18 months. Researchers amplified the TCR beta CDR3 regions from RNA transcripts. Initially, a first-round RT-PCR of the TCR CDR3 employed the HTBI primer set. Each CDR3 protein is one row after TCRdb ran MiXCR on the multiplex PCR reads. The sample holds hundreds of thousands of distinct CDR3 sequences; approximately 14% are singletons and the top ten take about 14%.

This TCR was sampled from a middle-aged woman with Graves' hyperthyroidism. The sample consisted of blood. V gene TRBV5-5 combines with J gene TRBJ2-1; TRBD2 is a possible D gene (5 bases). The CDR3 loop reads CASSLVGADEQFF. CDR3 in DNA: TGTGCCAGCAGCTTGGTGGGAGCCGATGAGCAGTTCTTC. Variable domain in full (rest from reference TRBV5-5 and TRBJ2-1): DAGVTQSPTHLIKTRGQQVTLRCSPISGHKSVSWYQQVLGQGPQFIFQYYEKEERGRGNFPDRFSARQFPNYSSELNVNALLLGDSALYLCASSLVGADEQFFGPGTRLTVL.